Below, 13 T cell receptor beta chains from the same sample are listed, as sequenced in a study of Ad26.COV2.S vaccination and SARS-CoV-2 variants. The treatment is: around 19 received Ad26.COV2.S at low or high dose, single or two shots; a few received placebo; per-sample allocation not given. Sampling was performed 63 days after the first vaccine or placebo injection. This table comes from immunoSEQ multiplex PCR, and its TCRdb copy is limited to in-frame clones, with some not included. The sample holds 240,000 or so clones, around 87% seen once. The sequencing here drew on peripheral blood, taken in a trial of Ad26.COV2.S vaccine versus placebo. The receptors were sampled from a person between 18 and 60 years old who received the Ad26.COV2.S COVID-19 vaccine or a placebo.

CDR3 in amino acids: CASSLTGGQETQYF. In nucleotides, the CDR3 is TGTGCCAGCAGTTTAACAGGGGGGCAAGAGACCCAGTACTTC. The genes are TRBV6-2 or TRBV6-3 and TRBJ2-5, with 8 bases lining up with TRBD1. J lost 2 bases, V lost 4 bases, and 3 bases had no gene match. From germline, CDR1 is MNHEY and CDR2 SVGEGT. The CDR3 loop spans 14 amino acids.

This chain connects TRBV19 to TRBJ2-2; maybe TRBD1 (5 bases). Looked up from germline, CDR1 is LNHDA and CDR2 is SQIVND (reference sequence). The CDR3 covers 17 residues. Between the trimmed V and J ends, which lost 3 bases and 4 bases, there was a span of 18 bases. The DNA for the CDR3 is TGTGCCAGTAGTATTAATCACCAGGGTATGGGCACCGGGGAGCTGTTTTTT. This gives the protein CASSINHQGMGTGELFF. Using reference TRBV19 and TRBJ2-2 for the parts outside the CDR3, the full variable domain is DGGITQSPKYLFRKEGQNVTLSCEQNLNHDAMYWYRQDPGQGLRLIYYSQIVNDFQKGDIAEGYSVSREKKESFPLTVTSAQKNPTAFYLCASSINHQGMGTGELFFGEGSRLTVL.

The genes are TRBV29-1 and TRBJ2-1; no definite D call. Trimming removed 1 base at V and 5 bases at J, with 12 bases between. The germline V gene encodes CDR1 SQVTM and CDR2 ANQGSEA. This CDR3 is 14 amino acids long. CDR3 nucleotide sequence: TGCAGCGTTGAAGTTCCTAACAGAAACAATGAGCAGTTCTTC. It codes for CSVEVPNRNNEQFF.

The rearrangement links TRBV11-3 to TRBJ2-2; 9 positions match TRBD1. This CDR3 is built from 15 residues. Losses at the gene ends were 5 bases for V and 5 bases for J; bases not matched to a gene: 6. CDR1 and CDR2 (germline): SGHNT, YENEEA. DNA of the CDR3: TGTGCCAGCAGCCCTACAGGGGGCGGGACCGGGGAGCTGTTTTTT. It yields the protein CASSPTGGGTGELFF.

The J gene is TRBJ1-2, the V gene TRBV21-1; the table's D call, TRBD1, has no DNA check behind it. TRBV21-1 is an annotated pseudogene. This CDR3 has 18 amino acids. CDR3 amino acids: CASSKAVAGTGANYGYTF. The CDR3 DNA reads as TGTGCCAGCAGCAAAGCCGTAGCCGGGACAGGAGCTAACTATGGCTACACCTTC.

The chain carries TRBV5-1 and TRBJ1-2; D uncertain. CDR3 length: 13 residues. V shed 0 bases and J shed 3 bases, with 6 bases lying between them. CDR1 and CDR2 (germline): SGHRS, YFSETQ. CDR3 region: CASSLAMDYGYTF. The CDR3 nucleotides read TGCGCCAGCAGCTTGGCCATGGACTATGGCTACACCTTC.

V usage is TRBV29-1 and J usage is TRBJ2-5; D possibly corresponds to TRBD2 (6 bases). Germline V gives CDR1 SQVTM, CDR2 ANQGSEA. V shed 4 bases and J shed 5 bases, with 14 bases lying between them. This CDR3 has 13 amino acids. The CDR3 reads CSVAQSGPETQYF. CDR3 DNA: TGCAGCGTTGCCCAGAGCGGGCCGGAGACCCAGTACTTC.

This chain joins TRBV28 and TRBJ1-4; the D is unclear. This CDR3 has 12 amino acids. Germline loops: CDR1 MDHEN, CDR2 SYDVKM. V was shortened by 5 bases and J by 5 bases, with 6 bases between the two germline ends. CDR3 DNA sequence: TGTGCCAGCAGTCTACCCAATGAAAAACTGTTTTTT. This encodes CASSLPNEKLFF.

The chain employs TRBV6-5 and TRBJ1-6; D gene ambiguous. Germline assignment: CDR1 MNHEY and CDR2 SVGAGI. The V end was cut by 0 bases, the J end by 2 bases, with 2 bases between. This CDR3 is 14 amino acids long. The CDR3 region is CASSYSTYNSPLHF. The CDR3 region has the DNA TGTGCCAGCAGTTACTCGACCTATAATTCACCCCTCCACTTT.

This clone was recorded only once. The chain uses TRBV19 and TRBJ2-7; 12 bases map to TRBD2. Germline lookup yields CDR1 LNHDA and CDR2 SQIVND (reference sequence). The CDR3 length is 14 residues. The J segment lost 5 bases and the V segment lost 6 bases, leaving 5 bases of the junction unmatched. The CDR3 loop is CASSLAGGVNEQYF. The CDR3 DNA reads TGTGCCAGTAGCCTAGCGGGAGGGGTAAACGAGCAGTACTTC.

The chain is built from TRBV19 and TRBJ2-2; D possibly corresponds to TRBD2 (5 bases). The CDR3 has 14 residues. V lost 0 bases and J 4 bases, leaving 6 bases between the germline ends. Germline loops: CDR1 LNHDA, CDR2 SQIVND (reference sequence). The CDR3 reads CASSIDRGTGELFF. CDR3 sequence (DNA): TGTGCCAGTAGTATAGATCGGGGCACCGGGGAGCTGTTTTTT. Variable domain in full (rest from reference TRBV19 and TRBJ2-2): DGGITQSPKYLFRKEGQNVTLSCEQNLNHDAMYWYRQDPGQGLRLIYYSQIVNDFQKGDIAEGYSVSREKKESFPLTVTSAQKNPTAFYLCASSIDRGTGELFFGEGSRLTVL.

The chain has TRBV6-5 and TRBJ2-7; 11 nucleotides line up with TRBD1. The CDR3 loop spans 14 amino acids. Germline V lookup: CDR1 MNHEY, CDR2 SVGAGI. The V and J ends lost 8 bases and 3 bases, in that order; junction bases with no gene match: 6. The CDR3 protein is CASAPGQGGYEQYF. The CDR3 nucleotides are TGTGCCAGCGCACCGGGACAGGGGGGCTACGAGCAGTACTTC.

V and J are TRBV18 and TRBJ1-1; TRBD1 agrees at 10 bases. The J segment lost 5 bases and the V segment lost 4 bases, leaving 4 bases of the junction unmatched. CDR1 and CDR2 (germline): KGHSH, LQKENI. CDR3 length equals 14 residues. The DNA for the CDR3 is TGTGCCAGCTCACGGGACAGGGGAGGGACTGAAGCTTTCTTT. This encodes CASSRDRGGTEAFF. The whole variable domain, remainder taken from reference TRBV18 and TRBJ1-1, is NAGVMQNPRHLVRRRGQEARLRCSPMKGHSHVYWYRQLPEEGLKFMVYLQKENIIDESGMPKERFSAEFPKEGPSILRIQQVVRGDSAAYFCASSRDRGGTEAFFGQGTRLTVV.